These 16 T cell receptor beta chains were sequenced from one sample in a study of blood T cell repertoires in COVID-19 (TCRdb year 2020). Receptor amplification or capture employed the immunoSEQ multiplex PCR assay. The table was pulled from immuneACCESS by TCRdb, which kept in-frame rearrangements only. Such tables lose some clones; where checked, under half of the loss comes from unresolved V genes, and the rest has no known cause. This sample gives about 300,000 clones in total; 85% of them show up just once. The ten largest clones take up about 2.3% of the sample. Sample: PBMCs or T cells enriched from blood (not recorded which). These receptors were collected from a woman in her 50s who had recovered from COVID-19.

J is TRBJ2-7 and V is TRBV10-3, with 10 bases fitting TRBD1. The V and J ends lost 6 bases and 10 bases, in that order; junction bases with no gene match: 18. Germline CDR1 and CDR2: ENHRY and SYGVKD. The CDR3 is 16 amino acids. CDR3 sequence reads: CAISQLRDRGPARQYF. The CDR3 region has the DNA TGTGCCATCAGCCAACTCCGGGACAGGGGTCCGGCTCGTCAGTACTTC.

The chain uses TRBV9 and TRBJ1-4, with D possibly being TRBD1 (5 bases). Trimming removed 3 bases from V and 1 base from J, with 13 bases in between. The CDR3 sequence is 16 residues long. The germline V gene encodes CDR1 SGDLS and CDR2 YYNGEE. CDR3 sequence: CASSGRAGGTNEKLFF. The CDR3 region has the DNA TGTGCCAGCAGCGGCCGAGCGGGGGGAACTAATGAAAAACTGTTTTTT.

This chain's CDR3 is CASSQGWVAGLKDTQYF. CDR3 DNA: TGTGCCAGCAGCCAAGGGTGGGTGGCGGGCCTGAAAGATACGCAGTATTTT. This chain links TRBV3-1 (or the pseudogene TRBV3-2) with TRBJ2-3; TRBD2 is a possible D gene (5 bases). CDR1 LGHDT and CDR2 YNNKEL come from the germline V gene (reference sequence). The V and J ends lost 1 base and 5 bases respectively, with 19 bases between them. This CDR3 is 17 amino acids long.

The rearrangement links TRBV6-5 to TRBJ2-7; the match to TRBD2 covers 8 bases. V dropped 1 base and J dropped 5; count of bases not matched to a gene: 7. Germline CDR1 is MNHEY and CDR2 is SVGAGI. The CDR3 runs to 15 residues. The CDR3 nucleotides read TGTGCCAGCAGTTACTTTCGGGAGGGCCCCCACGAGCAGTACTTC. Translation: CASSYFREGPHEQYF.

This clone was observed a few times. This rearrangement joins TRBV6-5 to TRBJ2-5, with 7 bases fitting TRBD1. V dropped 7 bases and J dropped 3; count of bases not matched to a gene: 8. Per germline, CDR1 MNHEY and CDR2 SVGAGI. This CDR3 has 14 residues. The CDR3 loop reads CASTHRQGEETQYF. The CDR3 DNA reads as TGTGCCAGCACTCACAGGCAGGGGGAAGAGACCCAGTACTTC.

The chain recombines TRBV7-9 with TRBJ2-7; weak D call: TRBD1 (5 bases). CDR3 length: 15 amino acids. Trimming removed 1 base at V and 7 bases at J, with 17 bases between. Per the germline V gene, CDR1 is SEHNR and CDR2 is FQNEAQ (reference sequence). The CDR3 nucleotides read TGTGCCAGCAGCTTAGGGGAATCAGGGTTGGGAGAGCAGTACTTC. Its translation is CASSLGESGLGEQYF.

The J gene is TRBJ1-5, the V gene TRBV30; no firm D call. Germline CDR1 reads GTSNPN; CDR2 reads SVGIG (reference sequence). CDR3 length: 13 amino acids. V lost 0 bases and J 5 bases, leaving 8 bases between the germline ends. The CDR3 reads CAWSVRSDQPQHF. CDR3 nucleotide sequence: TGTGCCTGGAGTGTACGATCGGATCAGCCCCAGCATTTT. Full variable domain (rest looked up from reference TRBV30 and TRBJ1-5): SQTIHQWPATLVQPVGSPLSLECTVEGTSNPNLYWYRQAAGRGLQLLFYSVGIGQISSEVPQNLSASRPQDRQFILSSKKLLLSDSGFYLCAWSVRSDQPQHFGDGTRLSIL.

The chain carries TRBV27 and TRBJ2-3, with TRBD2 matching over 12 bases. Germline assignment: CDR1 MNHEY and CDR2 SMNVEV (reference sequence). The CDR3 contains 16 residues. With 5 bases clipped from V and 3 bases from J, the junction kept 6 bases outside the gene matches. The CDR3 reads CASSPSLAGGTDTQYF. As DNA, the CDR3 is TGTGCCAGCAGTCCCTCCCTAGCGGGGGGGACAGATACGCAGTATTTT.

This chain joins TRBV11-2 and TRBJ2-7; 9 bases align to TRBD2. Unmatched junction bases numbered 3, after V lost 1 base and J lost 2 bases. The germline V gene has CDR1 SGHAT and CDR2 FQNNGV. The CDR3 is made up of 15 amino acids. The DNA of the CDR3 is TGTGCCAGCAGCTTAGGAGCGGGGGGCGCCTACGAGCAGTACTTC. Translated, it gives CASSLGAGGAYEQYF. Full variable domain (outside the CDR3, taken from reference TRBV11-2 and TRBJ2-7): EAGVAQSPRYKIIEKRQSVAFWCNPISGHATLYWYQQILGQGPKLLIQFQNNGVVDDSQLPKDRFSAERLKGVDSTLKIQPAKLEDSAVYLCASSLGAGGAYEQYFGPGTRLTVT.

The chain recombines TRBV18 with TRBJ2-7; maybe TRBD2 (5 bases). The V gene lost 1 base and the J gene lost 7 bases, with 8 bases spanning the gap. Germline CDR1 KGHSH, CDR2 LQKENI. This CDR3 spans 12 amino acids. In DNA, the CDR3 is TGTGCCAGCTCACCACGGGCGGGTGAGCAGTACTTC. Residues: CASSPRAGEQYF.

The rearrangement links TRBV6-5 to TRBJ1-6; 9 positions agree with TRBD1. Unmatched junction bases numbered 7, after V lost 6 bases and J lost 10 bases. CDR1 MNHEY and CDR2 SVGAGI come from the germline V gene. This CDR3 has 14 amino acids. CDR3: CASRRTGEGSPLHF. The DNA of the CDR3 is TGTGCCAGCAGGAGGACAGGGGAAGGGTCACCCCTCCACTTT.

This clone has just a few counts. The chain carries TRBV5-1 and TRBJ1-1, with 9 bases that match TRBD1. The CDR3 spans 14 residues. The V gene's germline CDR1 is SGHRS and CDR2 YFSETQ. V lost 4 bases, J lost 10 bases, and 11 bases stayed unmatched. CDR3 DNA sequence: TGCGCCAGCAGCCGGGCAGGGACAGGGAGTTTAGCTTTCTTT. This gives the protein CASSRAGTGSLAFF.

Concerning this clone itself: The junction and the germline gene differ at one end; a read error may be behind it. The rearrangement joins TRBV12-5 to TRBJ1-6; 9 positions agree with TRBD1. Germline lookup yields CDR1 LGHNT and CDR2 FRNRAP. The CDR3 length is 13 residues. CDR3 loop: CASGLDRGSPLHF. Here the CDR3 DNA reads TGTGCTAGTGGCTTGGACAGGGGATCACCCCTCCACTTT.

The chain carries TRBV6-4 and TRBJ1-6; TRBD1 might be the D (6 bases). Trimming cost V 2 bases and J 5 bases, with 10 bases left between them. Per the germline V gene, CDR1 is MRHNA and CDR2 is SNTAGT. This CDR3 contains 15 residues. CDR3 DNA sequence: TGTGCCAGCAGTGACAGGGCAGGGGATAATTCACCCCTCCACTTT. Its translation is CASSDRAGDNSPLHF.

The sample holds one count of this clone. CDR3 in amino acids: CASSPSWANTEAFF. The CDR3 DNA reads TGTGCCAGCAGCCCATCGTGGGCAAACACTGAAGCTTTCTTT. The V call is TRBV7-9, the J call TRBJ1-1; D is unresolved. Germline CDR1 reads SEHNR; CDR2 reads FQNEAQ (reference sequence). The CDR3 is 14 amino acids. Trimming stripped 5 bases from V and 2 bases from J, with 12 bases between.

V usage is TRBV4-1 and J usage is TRBJ1-3; no reliable D call. Germline V gives CDR1 MGHRA, CDR2 YSYEKL. The CDR3 has 15 amino acids. Trimming cost V 3 bases and J 0 bases, with 9 bases left between them. The CDR3 is CASSQNSGSGNTIYF. DNA for the CDR3: TGCGCCAGCAGCCAGAACAGCGGCTCTGGAAACACCATATATTTT.